This TCR beta chain was found in a study of CD8 T cells in Susac syndrome. RNA amounts of roughly 0.45 to 1 ug underwent reverse transcription with random hexamers. TCRdb called the immunoSEQ multiplex PCR reads again in MiXCR, with one record for every CDR3 protein. The sample comprises a few hundred thousand distinct CDR3 sequences, about nine tenths of which are singletons, and around 0.18% rests with the top ten. In germline, CDR1 is DFQATT, CDR2 SNEGSKA (reference sequence). V was pared by 0 bases and J by 4 bases, with 9 bases between. The CDR3 contains 13 residues. Sequencing of TCR beta was carried out in blood CD8+ and CD4+ T cells. While CD8+ and CD4+ T cells were isolated negatively, TEMRA cells were enriched by FACS.

This chain links TRBV20-1 with TRBJ1-2, with no clear D. Source material: CD8+ T cells from PBMCs. The source of this sequence is a human donor with multiple sclerosis. CDR3 bases: TGCAGTGCTAGAGATAGACAAGGCTATGGCTACACCTTC. Its protein is CSARDRQGYGYTF.